The 26 T cell receptor beta chains below all came from one sample that was sequenced in a study of blood T cell repertoires in COVID-19. Sequencing was performed with immunoSEQ multiplex PCR; in TCRdb, only in-frame clones are kept and a portion is missing. Among around 250,000 clones listed, around 89% were seen once. Input material: PBMCs or T cells enriched from blood (not recorded which). The receptors shown here come from a woman aged 40 to 50 with acute COVID-19.

In this sample, this clone turned up a few times. This chain uses TRBV2 with TRBJ2-2, with TRBD1 as a possible D gene (6 bases). CDR3 length: 14 residues. Trimming removed 6 bases from V and 5 bases from J, with 13 bases in between. Germline assignment: CDR1 SNHLY and CDR2 FYNNEI. DNA for the CDR3: TGTGCCAGCAGGGGAACAGGGTGGACCGGGGAGCTGTTTTTT. This codes for CASRGTGWTGELFF.

J is TRBJ1-2 and V is TRBV30; D may be TRBD1 (5 bases). Germline V gives CDR1 GTSNPN, CDR2 SVGIG (reference sequence). V was shortened by 0 bases and J by 7 bases, with 6 bases between the two germline ends. There are 11 residues in the CDR3. In DNA, the CDR3 is TGTGCCTGGAGTGTAGGGGTTGGCTACACCTTC. It translates to CAWSVGVGYTF.

The chain couples TRBV4-1 to TRBJ2-1; 16 bases are a match to TRBD2. In germline, CDR1 is MGHRA, CDR2 YSYEKL. This CDR3 region has 17 residues. The junction had 2 bases not matched to a gene; V was cut back by 3 bases and J by 3 bases. CDR3 coding DNA: TGCGCCAGCAGCCAGGGACTAGCGGGAGGGATCTACAATGAGCAGTTCTTC. This encodes CASSQGLAGGIYNEQFF.

The V and J genes are TRBV6-5 and TRBJ1-2, with D hard to call. Germline CDR1 and CDR2: MNHEY and SVGAGI. Trimming took 5 bases from V and 2 from J, leaving 9 bases between them. The CDR3 spans 13 residues. In DNA, the CDR3 is TGTGCCAGCAGTAACCGGGAAAACTATGGCTACACCTTC. Protein: CASSNRENYGYTF.

CDR3 nucleotides: TGTGCCAGCAGTGAAGCGCTCGGTCTCTCCGAGCAGTACTTC. This codes for CASSEALGLSEQYF. The chain couples TRBV2 to TRBJ2-7; D unclear. The CDR3 consists of 14 residues. Between the trimmed V and J ends, which lost 0 bases and 6 bases, there was a span of 12 bases. Germline-derived CDR1 and CDR2 are SNHLY and FYNNEI.

The V call is TRBV6-5, the J call TRBJ1-2; 11 bases map to TRBD1. Germline assignment: CDR1 MNHEY and CDR2 SVGAGI. The CDR3 contains 15 residues. The V gene end was trimmed by 4 bases and the J gene end by 6 bases; junction bases not matched to a gene: 7. The CDR3 nucleotides are TGTGCCAGCAGTTCACCGGGACAGGGGGTCGATGGCTACACCTTC. Protein product: CASSSPGQGVDGYTF.

The chain uses TRBV11-2 and TRBJ2-7; no definite D call. Germline values: CDR1 SGHAT, CDR2 FQNNGV. CDR3 length equals 15 residues. V dropped 5 bases and J dropped 4 bases, with 18 bases sitting between them. CDR3 residues: CASSPSPGQDYEQYF. DNA for the CDR3: TGTGCCAGCAGCCCAAGCCCCGGCCAGGATTACGAGCAGTACTTC.

This sequence joins TRBV19 and TRBJ1-1; the match to TRBD1 covers 7 bases. J was trimmed by 1 base and V by 6 bases; bases with no gene match: 2. Germline CDR1 LNHDA, CDR2 SQIVND (reference sequence). The CDR3 contains 13 residues. The CDR3 loop reads CASRTGRNTEAFF. The CDR3 bases are TGTGCCAGTAGGACAGGGAGGAACACTGAAGCTTTCTTT.

The J gene is TRBJ2-3, the V gene TRBV30; possibly TRBD2 for D (5 bases). V was cut by 0 bases and J by 6 bases, with 10 bases left in between. The CDR3 runs 13 residues. CDR1 is GTSNPN and CDR2 is SVGIG in the germline V gene (reference sequence). The CDR3 loop is CAWSVQLGDTQYF. Written as DNA, the CDR3 is TGTGCCTGGAGTGTACAACTAGGGGATACGCAGTATTTT.

The chain is built from TRBV4-3 and TRBJ1-3, with D perhaps TRBD1 (5 bases). This CDR3 comprises 16 residues. The germline CDR1 and CDR2 sequences are LGHNA and YSLEER. Trimming took 0 bases from V and 0 from J, leaving 9 bases between them. Here the CDR3 reads CASSQDLTGSGNTIYF. CDR3 nucleotides: TGCGCCAGCAGCCAAGATCTCACAGGCTCTGGAAACACCATATATTTT.

V usage is TRBV10-1 and J usage is TRBJ2-5; TRBD1 might be the D (6 bases). The CDR3 sequence is 15 residues long. The V end was cut by 0 bases, the J end by 2 bases, with 10 bases between. Germline CDR1 WNHNN, CDR2 SYGVQD (reference sequence). The chain's CDR3 is CASSESGTPQETQYF. In DNA, the CDR3 is TGCGCCAGCAGTGAGTCCGGGACACCTCAAGAGACCCAGTACTTC.

The chain uses TRBV5-8 and TRBJ2-1, with 12 bases aligning to TRBD2. Trimming took 6 bases from V and 3 from J; bases not matched to a gene: 7. The CDR3 totals 16 residues. CDR1 and CDR2 from the germline V gene are SGHTS and YDEGEE. The CDR3 DNA sequence: TGTGCCAGCACCATTAGACTAGCGGGAGACTACAATGAGCAGTTCTTC. Protein: CASTIRLAGDYNEQFF.

The chain couples TRBV3-1 (or the pseudogene TRBV3-2) to TRBJ1-6; D unclear. CDR1 is LGHDT and CDR2 is YNNKEL in the germline V gene (reference sequence). This CDR3 is 12 amino acids long. Trimming removed 6 bases at V and 6 bases at J, with 6 bases between. The CDR3, as DNA: TGTGCCAGCAGATTGAGTAATTCACCCCTCCACTTT. Amino acids: CASRLSNSPLHF.

The rearrangement links TRBV28 to TRBJ1-2; D gene unclear. CDR1 and CDR2 from the germline V gene are MDHEN and SYDVKM. This CDR3 spans 10 amino acids. V lost 3 bases and J lost 6, with 2 bases in between. The chain's CDR3 is CASSFDGYTF. In nucleotides, the CDR3 is TGTGCCAGCAGTTTCGATGGCTACACCTTC.

On this clone: Other DNA sequences of this sample code for an identical CDR3. CDR3 residues: CASSPTGDTEAFF. As DNA, the CDR3 is TGTGCCAGCTCGCCGACGGGGGACACTGAAGCTTTCTTT. The J gene is TRBJ1-1, the V gene TRBV18, with D perhaps matching TRBD1 (5 bases). The CDR3 length is 13 residues. From germline, CDR1 is KGHSH and CDR2 LQKENI. V was pared by 6 bases and J by 3 bases, with 11 bases between.

This clone occurred a few times. The CDR3 sequence is CASSPGYNSPLHF. DNA of the CDR3: TGTGCCAGCAGTCCGGGATATAATTCACCCCTCCACTTT. The chain is built from TRBV2 and TRBJ1-6; no clear D. V was cut by 5 bases and J by 4 bases, with 6 bases left in between. The germline CDR1 and CDR2 sequences are SNHLY and FYNNEI. CDR3 length: 13 amino acids.

J is TRBJ2-5 and V is TRBV3-1 (or the pseudogene TRBV3-2); 7 nucleotides align to TRBD1. V lost 4 bases to trimming and J lost 2 bases; unmatched junction nucleotides: 1. This CDR3 has 13 residues. Germline V lookup: CDR1 LGHDT, CDR2 YNNKEL (reference sequence). CDR3: CASSRDRQETQYF. CDR3 coding DNA: TGTGCCAGCAGCCGGGACAGACAAGAGACCCAGTACTTC.

This clone was recorded only once. The genes are TRBV5-6 and TRBJ2-1; D gene unclear. V lost 4 bases, J lost 8 bases, and 13 bases lay in between. CDR3 length: 13 residues. Per the germline V gene, CDR1 is SGHDT and CDR2 is YYEEEE. The CDR3 loop is CASSVPVDDEQFF. The CDR3 DNA reads as TGTGCCAGCAGCGTCCCGGTCGATGATGAGCAGTTCTTC. Looking up the rest from reference TRBV5-6 and TRBJ2-1 gives the full variable domain: DAGVTQSPTHLIKTRGQQVTLRCSPKSGHDTVSWYQQALGQGPQFIFQYYEEEERQRGNFPDRFSGHQFPNYSSELNVNALLLGDSALYLCASSVPVDDEQFFGPGTRLTVL.

This clone appeared once. The V gene is TRBV19, the J gene TRBJ2-5, with D maybe TRBD1 (6 bases). The CDR3 contains 12 residues. V lost 5 bases and J lost 4, with 8 bases in between. Per germline, CDR1 LNHDA and CDR2 SQIVND (reference sequence). The CDR3 spells CASSAGVETQYF. The CDR3 DNA is TGTGCCAGTAGTGCAGGGGTAGAGACCCAGTACTTC.

This chain links TRBV19 with TRBJ1-5, with TRBD1 identical over 7 bases. This CDR3 has 15 amino acids. Germline V gene data show CDR1 as LNHDA and CDR2 as SQIVND (reference sequence). V lost 4 bases, J lost 1 base, and 4 bases stayed unmatched. CDR3 sequence reads: CASSTTGQSNQPQHF. CDR3 DNA sequence: TGTGCCAGTAGTACAACGGGACAGAGCAATCAGCCCCAGCATTTT.

The V call is TRBV27, the J call TRBJ2-7; 8 bases are a match to TRBD2. The trim removed 8 bases at V and 2 bases at J, leaving 20 bases unmatched. This CDR3 is built from 18 residues. CDR1 and CDR2 from the germline V gene are MNHEY and SMNVEV (reference sequence). The CDR3 coding sequence is TGTGCCAGCTCTCGCCACCCGACCCGGGGGGGCGCACCCTACGAGCAGTACTTC. It encodes CASSRHPTRGGAPYEQYF.

The chain links TRBV5-1 to TRBJ2-7; D might be TRBD1 (5 bases). V lost 0 bases to trimming and J lost 3 bases, with 10 bases between them. This CDR3 region has 14 residues. Germline values: CDR1 SGHRS, CDR2 YFSETQ. CDR3 sequence: CASSLGQGFYEQYF. For the CDR3, the DNA is TGCGCCAGCAGCTTGGGCCAGGGCTTCTACGAGCAGTACTTC.

The chain combines TRBV2 with TRBJ2-2, with D tentatively TRBD1 (5 bases). V was pared by 3 bases and J by 2 bases, with 13 bases between. The germline V gene has CDR1 SNHLY and CDR2 FYNNEI. The CDR3 is 16 amino acids. CDR3 sequence: CASSDGRVGNTGELFF. The CDR3 DNA sequence: TGTGCCAGCAGTGACGGCAGGGTTGGTAACACCGGGGAGCTGTTTTTT.

The V call is TRBV27, the J call TRBJ2-3; TRBD2 matches 13 bases. The V gene's germline CDR1 is MNHEY and CDR2 SMNVEV (reference sequence). V shed 2 bases and J 7 bases; nucleotides not matched to a gene: 12. CDR3 length: 18 amino acids. The CDR3 region is CASSLIVTSGRALYTQYF. CDR3 nucleotide sequence: TGTGCCAGCAGTTTAATTGTTACTAGCGGGAGGGCCCTATATACGCAGTATTTT.

The J gene is TRBJ2-2, the V gene TRBV5-1, with 9 bases aligning to TRBD1. The germline CDR1 and CDR2 sequences are SGHRS and YFSETQ. The CDR3 runs 15 residues. The J segment lost 7 bases and the V segment lost 0 bases, leaving 4 bases of the junction unmatched. The CDR3 DNA sequence: TGCGCCAGCAGCTTGGGGACAGGGGAGTTCGGGGAGCTGTTTTTT. As protein: CASSLGTGEFGELFF.

The chain combines TRBV11-2 with TRBJ2-6; a weak D match, TRBD1 (6 bases). Germline V gene lookup returns CDR1 SGHAT and CDR2 FQNNGV. Trimming stripped 4 bases from V and 0 bases from J, with 19 bases between. The CDR3 runs 19 residues. CDR3 amino acids: CASSSYRGSSSSGANVLTF. DNA for the CDR3: TGTGCCAGCAGCTCTTATAGGGGGTCTTCGAGCTCTGGGGCCAACGTCCTGACTTTC. Combining the CDR3 with reference TRBV11-2 and TRBJ2-6 gives the whole variable domain EAGVAQSPRYKIIEKRQSVAFWCNPISGHATLYWYQQILGQGPKLLIQFQNNGVVDDSQLPKDRFSAERLKGVDSTLKIQPAKLEDSAVYLCASSSYRGSSSSGANVLTFGAGSRLTVL.